This T cell receptor (beta chain) came from a study of blood T cell repertoires in COVID-19. Study background: Sites in the United States, Italy and Spain provided acute and convalescent COVID-19 samples. T cells, B-cell-depleted T cells, or PBMCs supplied cDNA or gDNA.

Germline V gene sequence: CDR1 PRHDT, CDR2 FYEKMQ (reference sequence). Trimming took 1 base from V and 4 from J, leaving 21 bases between them. The length of the CDR3 is 18 residues. Original processing notes: Estimates of nucleated cell counts were drawn from the amplification of reference gene primers. The protocol was immunoSEQ multiplex PCR, while the TCRdb copy is restricted to in-frame clones and leaves out a portion. V and J calls and clone size are given by that table; D and trimming were obtained from the DNA. This sample has some 220,000 clones; 85% to 90% occur once, and the top ten carry 3% to 4%.

Sequenced sample: PBMCs or T cells enriched from blood (not recorded which). This chain joins TRBV13 and TRBJ2-3; a weak D match, TRBD2 (6 bases). The TCR sequence derives from a woman between 18 and 29 years old in a cohort exposed to, infected with or recovered from COVID-19 (not recorded which). The CDR3 reads CASSLAGLTSGAADTQYF. DNA for the CDR3: TGTGCCAGCAGCTTAGCGGGACTCACCTCTGGGGCTGCAGATACGCAGTATTTT.